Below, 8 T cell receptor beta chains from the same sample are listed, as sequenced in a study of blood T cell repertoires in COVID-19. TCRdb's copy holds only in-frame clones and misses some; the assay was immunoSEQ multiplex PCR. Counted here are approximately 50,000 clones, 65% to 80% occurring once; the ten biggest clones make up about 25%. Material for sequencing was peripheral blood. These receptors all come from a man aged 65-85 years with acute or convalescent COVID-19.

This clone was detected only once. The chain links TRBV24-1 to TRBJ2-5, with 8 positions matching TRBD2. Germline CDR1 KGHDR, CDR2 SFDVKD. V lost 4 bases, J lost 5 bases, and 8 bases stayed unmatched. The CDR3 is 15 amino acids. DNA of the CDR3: TGTGCCACCAGTGACCCCCGTCGGGGGGGGGAGACCCAGTACTTC. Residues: CATSDPRRGGETQYF.

Written as DNA, the CDR3 is TGTGCCAGCGTCCCCGGGACATTTTACAATGAGCAGTTCTTC. Protein sequence: CASVPGTFYNEQFF. The chain joins TRBV2 to TRBJ2-1; D may be TRBD1 (6 bases). V lost 8 bases and J lost 4, with 15 bases in between. Germline V gene data show CDR1 as SNHLY and CDR2 as FYNNEI. The CDR3 has 14 residues.

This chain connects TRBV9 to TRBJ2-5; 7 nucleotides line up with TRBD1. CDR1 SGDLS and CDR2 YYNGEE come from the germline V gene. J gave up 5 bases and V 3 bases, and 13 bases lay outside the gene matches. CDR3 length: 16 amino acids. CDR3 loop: CASSAGTALARETQYF. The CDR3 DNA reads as TGTGCCAGCAGCGCAGGGACAGCCCTAGCACGGGAGACCCAGTACTTC.

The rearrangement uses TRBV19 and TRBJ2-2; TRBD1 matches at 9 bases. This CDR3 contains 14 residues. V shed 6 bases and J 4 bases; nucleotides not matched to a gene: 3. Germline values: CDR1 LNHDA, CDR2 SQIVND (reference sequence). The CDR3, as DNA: TGTGCCAGTAGGGGGACAGGGATCACCGGGGAGCTGTTTTTT. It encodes CASRGTGITGELFF.

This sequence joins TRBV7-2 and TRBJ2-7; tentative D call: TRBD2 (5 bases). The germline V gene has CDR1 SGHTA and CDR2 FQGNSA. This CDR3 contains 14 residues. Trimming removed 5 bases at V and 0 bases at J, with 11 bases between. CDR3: CASSPEVSSYEQYF. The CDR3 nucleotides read TGTGCCAGCAGCCCGGAGGTCAGCTCCTACGAGCAGTACTTC.

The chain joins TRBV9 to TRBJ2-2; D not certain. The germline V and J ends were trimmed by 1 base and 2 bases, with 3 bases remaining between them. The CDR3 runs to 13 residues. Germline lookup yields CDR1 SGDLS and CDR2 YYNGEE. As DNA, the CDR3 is TGTGCCAGCAGCGTAAGCAACACCGGGGAGCTGTTTTTT. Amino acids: CASSVSNTGELFF.

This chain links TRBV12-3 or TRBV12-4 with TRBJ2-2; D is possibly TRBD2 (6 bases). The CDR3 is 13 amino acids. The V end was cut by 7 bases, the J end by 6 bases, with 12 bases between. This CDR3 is CASTWGVAGELFF. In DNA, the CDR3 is TGTGCCAGCACTTGGGGGGTCGCCGGGGAGCTGTTTTTT.

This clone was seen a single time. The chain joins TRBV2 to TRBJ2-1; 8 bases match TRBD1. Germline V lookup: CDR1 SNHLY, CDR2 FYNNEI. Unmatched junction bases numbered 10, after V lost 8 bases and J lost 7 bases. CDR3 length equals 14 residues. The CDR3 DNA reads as TGTGCCAGCTTTCGGGACAGGATGGGGAATGAGCAGTTCTTC. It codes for CASFRDRMGNEQFF.